The clone carrying this TCR beta chain was seen repeatedly, ten times or more. Its antigen is not known. Orbital computed tomography and thyroid ultrasound, together with serum TRAb and thyroxine and clinical symptoms, were used for diagnoses. Source material for PBMCs was around 10 ml fresh peripheral blood. The V end lost 1 base, the J end lost 2 bases, and 10 bases lay between the germline ends. Looked up from germline, CDR1 is KGHSH and CDR2 is LQKENI. The CDR3 runs 15 residues. This sample was included in a study of T cells in Graves' hyperthyroidism and ophthalmopathy. Study-wide background: Upon initial diagnosis and before any treatment, peripheral blood was collected. Study-wide results and limits: Blood also contained most expanded thyroid clonotypes above 0.001.

RNA transcripts served as the template for amplifying TCR beta CDR3 regions. A first-round RT-PCR of the TCR CDR3 used the HTBI primer set. TCRdb recomputed calls from the multiplex PCR reads with MiXCR, one row per CDR3 protein. The sample consists of a few hundred thousand distinct CDR3 sequences, around 13% of them appearing once. Material for sequencing was blood. The clonotype originates from a woman aged 25 to 39 with Graves' ophthalmopathy. The chain uses TRBV18 and TRBJ2-3, with D tentatively TRBD1 (5 bases). The CDR3 sequence is CASSPRGGNTDTQYF. The CDR3 DNA sequence: TGTGCCAGCTCACCACGGGGCGGCAACACAGATACGCAGTATTTT.